Listed below are T cell receptor beta chains from one sample, sequenced in a study of shared clonotypes between healthy human individuals. TCRdb keeps only in-frame clones here, not all; method: immunoSEQ multiplex PCR. This sample carries over a million clones, approximately 98% of them seen once, and the ten largest clones take around 0.45%. Input material: naive CD4+ T cells sorted from blood. These receptor sequences come from a man aged 25 to 40 in good health. Both conserved end residues are part of each CDR3. D genes are given only for firm matches. A row's size may be missing; if present it is once, few, many or a size class.

d_call clone_size j_call v_call cdr3_length cdr3_nt cdr3_aa
. . TRBJ2-7 TRBV21-1 16 TGTGCCAGCAGCAAAGATAGCGAGCGGGAGATCTACGAGCAGTACTTC CASSKDSEREIYEQYF
. . TRBJ1-5 TRBV15 14 TGTGCCACCACCGAGGGGGGCGGTTATCAGCCCCAGCATTTT CATTEGGGYQPQHF
. once TRBJ2-2 TRBV18 15 TGTGCCAGCTCACCCGACCTATTATCCACCGGGGAGCTGTTTTTT CASSPDLLSTGELFF
TRBD2 once TRBJ2-1 TRBV19 17 TGTGCCAGTATGACTAGCGGGATCCGGTACAGCGGGAATGAGCAGTTCTTC CASMTSGIRYSGNEQFF
. . TRBJ1-4 TRBV30 15 TGTGCCTGGAGTGTTTTGACAGGCCTTAATGAAAAACTGTTTTTT CAWSVLTGLNEKLFF
. once TRBJ2-7 TRBV19 14 TGTGCCAGTAGTATAAGTCACAGCTCCTACGAGCAGTACTTC CASSISHSSYEQYF
. . TRBJ2-2 TRBV28 14 TGTGCCAGCAGATCGCGGGTGGTTACCGGGGAGCTGTTTTTT CASRSRVVTGELFF
. . TRBJ1-5 TRBV28 12 TGTGCCAGCAGTTTGGCGGGTGAGCCCCAGCATTTT CASSLAGEPQHF
TRBD2 . TRBJ2-1 TRBV5-1 15 TGCGCCAGCCGGCCTGCGGGAGTGAACTACAATGAGCAGTTCTTC CASRPAGVNYNEQFF
TRBD1 . TRBJ2-2 TRBV2 14 TGTGCCAGCACCCTACAGGGGGCAGCCGGGGAGCTGTTTTTT CASTLQGAAGELFF
. once TRBJ1-1 TRBV15 14 TGTGCCACCGCATCTTCATGGAGGGGTTCTGAAGCTTTCTTT CATASSWRGSEAFF
. . TRBJ1-1 TRBV29-1 12 TGCAGCGGACGGGAAGGTCACACTGAAGCTTTCTTT CSGREGHTEAFF
. once TRBJ1-4 TRBV27 14 TGTGCCAGCAGGCCAGGTGCAACTAATGAAAAACTGTTTTTT CASRPGATNEKLFF
. . TRBJ2-2 TRBV11-2 12 TGTGCCAGCAGCTTGCCCCCCGGGGAGCTGTTTTTT CASSLPPGELFF
. . TRBJ1-2 TRBV5-5 14 TGTGCCAGCAGCTTGGGGACAGATATTTATGGCTACACCTTC CASSLGTDIYGYTF
TRBD1 . TRBJ1-5 TRBV27 17 TGTGCCAGCCGGACAATACAGGGGGCCGGGAGCAATCAGCCCCAGCATTTT CASRTIQGAGSNQPQHF
. . TRBJ1-2 TRBV19 15 TGTGCCAGTGGTCCAGGTAGCGGGACCTTTACGGGCTACACCTTC CASGPGSGTFTGYTF
. . TRBJ1-2 TRBV27 13 TGTGCCAGCAGGTCGGACAGAAACTATGGCTACACCTTC CASRSDRNYGYTF
TRBD1 few TRBJ2-7 TRBV19 11 TGTGCCAGTAGCGACAGGGGCGAGCAGTACTTC CASSDRGEQYF
TRBD1 . TRBJ1-2 TRBV29-1 15 TGCAGCGTTCGAAAGACAGGGGTCGGTTCCGGTGGCTACACCTTC CSVRKTGVGSGGYTF
TRBD2 . TRBJ2-1 TRBV2 14 TGTGCCAGCGAACTAGCGGGACAGAACAATGAGCAGTTCTTC CASELAGQNNEQFF
TRBD1 . TRBJ2-7 TRBV29-1 14 TGCAGCGTTGAATCCAACAGGGGTCGCTACGAGCAGTACTTC CSVESNRGRYEQYF
. . TRBJ2-7 TRBV27 12 TGTGCCACTGGAGTGCCCGGTGGCGAGCAGTACTTC CATGVPGGEQYF
. . TRBJ1-1 TRBV7-9 14 TGTGCCAGCAGCTTAGGGACAGAGGACACTGAAGCTTTCTTT CASSLGTEDTEAFF
. . TRBJ2-7 TRBV20-1 11 TGCAGTGCGGGGACCTTGGGGGAGCAGTACTTC CSAGTLGEQYF
. . TRBJ1-2 TRBV19 14 TGTGCCAGTAGTATCTCTGGGCGAGTAGGCGGCTACACCTTC CASSISGRVGGYTF
. . TRBJ2-1 TRBV11-2 14 TGTGCCAGCAGCTGGGGCGGTACCTACAATGAGCAGTTCTTC CASSWGGTYNEQFF
. . TRBJ1-4 TRBV5-1 14 TGCGCCAGCAGCTTGGGTGCTGGTAATGAAAAACTGTTTTTT CASSLGAGNEKLFF
. . TRBJ2-4 TRBV20-1 11 TGCAGTGTCTCGACCCCTGGCATTCAGTACTTC CSVSTPGIQYF